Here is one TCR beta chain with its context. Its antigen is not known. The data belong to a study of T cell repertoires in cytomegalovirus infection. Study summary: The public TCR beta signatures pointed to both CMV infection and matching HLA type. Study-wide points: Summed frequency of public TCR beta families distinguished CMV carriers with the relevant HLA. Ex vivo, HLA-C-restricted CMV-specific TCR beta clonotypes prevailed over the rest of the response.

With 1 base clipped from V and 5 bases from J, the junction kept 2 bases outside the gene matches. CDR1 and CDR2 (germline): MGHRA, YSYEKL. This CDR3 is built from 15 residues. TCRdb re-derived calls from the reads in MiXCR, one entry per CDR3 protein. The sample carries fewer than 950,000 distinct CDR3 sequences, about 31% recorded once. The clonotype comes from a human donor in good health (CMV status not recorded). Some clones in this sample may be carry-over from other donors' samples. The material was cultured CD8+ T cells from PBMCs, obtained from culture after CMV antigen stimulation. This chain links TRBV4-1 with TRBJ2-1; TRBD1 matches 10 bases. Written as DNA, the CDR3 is TGCGCCAGCAGCCAAGTCGGGACAGGGGACAATGAGCAGTTCTTC. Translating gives CASSQVGTGDNEQFF.